This T cell receptor beta chain is from a study of OX40 agonist ivuxolimab in advanced cancers. Study details: Ivuxolimab, which patients received intravenously every 2 weeks, was dosed at 0.01 to 10 mg/kg. Among those enrolled, mean age was 60 years (range about 23 to 80) and roughly 84% were male. Overall study results and limits: Some nonresponders additionally presented with little normalized T-cell clonal expansion.

Worth noting for this clone: Its matching antigen is unknown.

Trimming cost V 1 base and J 8 bases; bases outside gene matches: 10. From germline, CDR1 is LNHNV and CDR2 YYDKDF (reference sequence). This CDR3 has 16 residues. Measured with immunoSEQ multiplex PCR; TCRdb has only the in-frame clones, and not every one. The sample includes under 20,000 clones, more than 75% seen only once; the top ten take 2% to 2.5%. The sample in question was CD4+ or CD8+ T cells sorted from blood, obtained in a trial of the OX40 agonist ivuxolimab. The origin of this receptor is an adult with an advanced solid tumor such as melanoma, head and neck, liver or kidney cancer. The V and J genes are TRBV15 and TRBJ2-1, with TRBD1 matching over 8 bases. The CDR3 nucleotides are TGTGCCACCAGCAGAGTTGGGAGACAGGGGAGACATGAGCAGTTCTTC. Protein sequence: CATSRVGRQGRHEQFF.